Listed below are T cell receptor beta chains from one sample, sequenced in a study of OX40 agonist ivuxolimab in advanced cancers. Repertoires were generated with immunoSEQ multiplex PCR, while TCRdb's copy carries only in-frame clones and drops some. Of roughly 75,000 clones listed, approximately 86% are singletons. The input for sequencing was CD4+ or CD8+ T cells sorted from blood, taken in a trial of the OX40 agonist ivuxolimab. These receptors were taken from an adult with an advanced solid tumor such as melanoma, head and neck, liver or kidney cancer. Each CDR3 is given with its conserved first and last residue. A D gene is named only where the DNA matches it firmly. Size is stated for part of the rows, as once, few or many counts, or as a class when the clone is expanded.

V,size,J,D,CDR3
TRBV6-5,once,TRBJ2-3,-,CASRWSPSTDTQYF
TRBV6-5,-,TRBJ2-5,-,CASSGETQYF
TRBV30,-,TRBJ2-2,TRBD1,CAWSEDRVNTGELFF
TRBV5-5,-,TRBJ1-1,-,CASSLSQGNTEAFF
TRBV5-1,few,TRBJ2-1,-,CASSLRGDNEQFF
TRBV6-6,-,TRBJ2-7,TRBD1,CASSAGQAYEQYF
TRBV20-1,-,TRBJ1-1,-,CSARSRHGAFF
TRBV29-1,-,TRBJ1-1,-,CSVYRAERTEAFF
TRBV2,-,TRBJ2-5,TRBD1,CASTLLTGTPKTQYF
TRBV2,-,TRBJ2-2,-,CASTASRNTGELFF
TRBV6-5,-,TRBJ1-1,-,CASRPTGGNTEAFF
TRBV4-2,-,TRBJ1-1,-,CASSQGSKNTEAFF
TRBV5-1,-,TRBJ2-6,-,CASSLSARSGANVLTF
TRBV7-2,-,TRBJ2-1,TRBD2,CASSSGAGGPKSHEQFF
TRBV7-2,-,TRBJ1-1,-,CASSFAGPASVTEAFF
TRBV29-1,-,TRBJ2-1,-,CSVEIRSRGDEQFF
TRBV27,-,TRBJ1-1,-,CASSPPVGRGGTEAFF
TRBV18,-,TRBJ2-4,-,CASSRSGPDGGAKNIQYF
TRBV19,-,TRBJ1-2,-,CASSIGTGYGYTF
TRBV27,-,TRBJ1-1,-,CASSFQTSWGEAFF
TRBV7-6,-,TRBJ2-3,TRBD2,CASSPTSGRAVADTQYF
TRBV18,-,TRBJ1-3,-,CASSPTPTVPSGNTIYF
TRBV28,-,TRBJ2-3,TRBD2,CASLTSGGAIFTDTQYF
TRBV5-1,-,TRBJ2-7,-,CASSFGRGPYEQYF
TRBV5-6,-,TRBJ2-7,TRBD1,CASSPRVGTGWSYEQYF
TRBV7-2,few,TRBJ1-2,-,CASSLGGYGYTF
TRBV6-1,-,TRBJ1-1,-,CASSRQGRDTEAFF
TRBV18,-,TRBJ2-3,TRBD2,CASSQLVPRTSGATSTDTQYF
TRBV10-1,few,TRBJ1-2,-,CASSESVTGGYTF
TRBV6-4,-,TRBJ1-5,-,CASSEPQESQPQHF
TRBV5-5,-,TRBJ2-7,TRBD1,CASSLATGFAYEQYF
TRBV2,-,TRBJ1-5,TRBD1,CASSGGTGGGNQPQHF
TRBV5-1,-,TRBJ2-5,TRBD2,CASSYGTSGRTGSQYF
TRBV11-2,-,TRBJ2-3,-,CASSLWASGTDTQYF
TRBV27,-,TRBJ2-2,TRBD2,CASTAGVRTGELFF
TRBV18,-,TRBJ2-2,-,CASSPLGGDTGELFF
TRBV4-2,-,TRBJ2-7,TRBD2,CASSQERRGLAYEQYF
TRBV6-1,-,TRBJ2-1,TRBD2,CASSVLAGGANEQFF
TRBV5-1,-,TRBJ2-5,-,CASSPTGLETQYF
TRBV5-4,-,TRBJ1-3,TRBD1,CASSRDPDRAISGNTIYF
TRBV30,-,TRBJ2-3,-,CAWTLGGGATDTQYF
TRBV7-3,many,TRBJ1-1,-,CASNRRIMNTEAFF
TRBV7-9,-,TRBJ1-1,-,CASSWQENTEAFF
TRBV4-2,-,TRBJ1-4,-,CASSQAPDSATNEKLFF
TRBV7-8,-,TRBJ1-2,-,CASSLSIRAPSGDYTF
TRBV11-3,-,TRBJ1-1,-,CASSLHPPTEAFF
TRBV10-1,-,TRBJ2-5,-,CASSDGGRWETQYF
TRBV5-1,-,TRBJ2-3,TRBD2,CASSLTSGSLTDTQYF
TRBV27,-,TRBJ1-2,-,CASWTANYGYTF
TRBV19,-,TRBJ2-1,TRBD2,CASSRGTTTYNEQFF
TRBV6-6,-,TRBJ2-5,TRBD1,CASSRRDRGGETQYF
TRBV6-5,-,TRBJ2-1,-,CASSSGGNEQFF
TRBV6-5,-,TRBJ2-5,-,CASSPTKETQYF